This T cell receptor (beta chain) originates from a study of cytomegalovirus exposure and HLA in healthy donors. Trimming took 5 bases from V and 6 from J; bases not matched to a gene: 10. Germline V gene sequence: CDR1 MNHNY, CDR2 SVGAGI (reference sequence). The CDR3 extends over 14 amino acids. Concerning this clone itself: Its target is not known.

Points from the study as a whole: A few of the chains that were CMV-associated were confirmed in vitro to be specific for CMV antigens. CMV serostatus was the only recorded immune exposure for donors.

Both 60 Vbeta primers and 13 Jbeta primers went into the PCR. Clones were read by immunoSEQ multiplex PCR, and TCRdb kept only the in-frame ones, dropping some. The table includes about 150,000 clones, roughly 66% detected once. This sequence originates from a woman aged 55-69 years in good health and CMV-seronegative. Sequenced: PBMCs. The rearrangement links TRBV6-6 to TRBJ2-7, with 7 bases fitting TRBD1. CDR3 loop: CASSLETGRSEQYF. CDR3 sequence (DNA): TGTGCCAGCAGTCTCGAGACAGGGCGGAGCGAGCAGTACTTC.